Given below is one T cell receptor beta chain in context. Its antigen is not identified. Libraries were prepared by immunoSEQ multiplex PCR; TCRdb keeps only in-frame clonotypes and omits some of them. Here the sample spans approximately 87,000 clones, approximately 92% being singletons. The sample originates from a study of OX40 agonist ivuxolimab in advanced cancers. Study conclusions and caveats: Also present in some nonresponders was a low level of normalized T-cell clonal expansion. At 0.1 to 3.0 mg/kg and by week 6, CD4+ and CD8+ T cells in the blood had expanded clonally.

The source material was CD4+ or CD8+ T cells sorted from blood, sampled in a trial of the OX40 agonist ivuxolimab. This receptor was obtained from an adult with an advanced solid tumor such as melanoma, head and neck, liver or kidney cancer.

Here the CDR3 reads CASSLTSGVPYEQYF. The DNA of the CDR3 is TGCGCCAGCAGCCTAACTAGCGGGGTACCCTACGAGCAGTACTTC. J is TRBJ2-7 and V is TRBV4-1; the match to TRBD2 covers 10 bases. The CDR3 is made up of 15 amino acids. Germline V gene lookup returns CDR1 MGHRA and CDR2 YSYEKL. Germline trimming cut 4 bases from V and 2 bases from J; bases unmatched to any gene: 5.